This T cell receptor beta chain derives from a study of cytotoxic CD8 clonotypes in ibrutinib-treated CLL. Regarding the study as a whole: Few clonotypes were public, and these shrank or held steady under treatment. Clonality grew at ibrutinib response; at progression, it decreased back toward baseline. Clonality correlated strongly with circulating CD8+ T cells and exceeded age-matched healthy donors at baseline.

The CDR3 extends over 14 amino acids. V lost 5 bases, J lost 7 bases, and 17 bases lay in between. CDR1 is SEHNR, CDR2 FQNEAQ, per germline (reference sequence). Sequencing was performed with immunoSEQ multiplex PCR; in TCRdb, only in-frame clones are kept and a portion is missing. The repertoire includes under 300,000 clones, 65% to 85% of them detected once, and 5.6% sits in the top ten. On this clone itself: No antigen is known for it.

This sequence originates from a human donor with chronic lymphocytic leukemia. This specimen was PBMCs, taken at disease progression, from a patient treated with ibrutinib. This chain connects TRBV7-9 to TRBJ1-2; maybe TRBD1 (5 bases). In nucleotides, the CDR3 is TGTGCCAGCAGCCGACCGCAGGGCCGTCGTGGCTACACCTTC. Amino acids: CASSRPQGRRGYTF.